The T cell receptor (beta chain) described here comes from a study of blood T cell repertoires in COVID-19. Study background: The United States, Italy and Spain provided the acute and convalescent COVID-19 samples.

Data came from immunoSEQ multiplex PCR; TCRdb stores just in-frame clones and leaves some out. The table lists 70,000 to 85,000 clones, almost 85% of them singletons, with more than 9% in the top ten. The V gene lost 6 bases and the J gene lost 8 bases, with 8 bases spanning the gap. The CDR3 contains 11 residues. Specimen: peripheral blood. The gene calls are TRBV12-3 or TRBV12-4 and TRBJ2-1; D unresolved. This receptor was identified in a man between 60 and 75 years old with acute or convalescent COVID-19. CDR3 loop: CASRHRDEQFF. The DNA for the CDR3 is TGTGCCAGCAGGCACCGGGATGAGCAGTTCTTC.